The 26 T cell receptor beta chains in this list originate from one sample, sequenced in a study of T-cell reconstitution after alpha-beta-depleted transplantation in children. Preparation of the TCRbeta library used unique molecular identifiers. TCRdb processed the PCR reads anew with MiXCR; each CDR3 protein has one entry. The table has about 360,000 distinct CDR3 sequences, approximately 12% seen once. This material consisted of PBMCs, taken from the stem cell graft. These receptor sequences come from a human donor who donated a stem cell graft to a child with Fanconi anemia.

The rearrangement uses TRBV7-2 and TRBJ1-2; D might be TRBD1 (6 bases). The CDR3 loop spans 16 amino acids. Trimming stripped 7 bases from V and 6 bases from J, with 24 bases between. Germline values: CDR1 SGHTA, CDR2 FQGNSA. The CDR3 coding sequence is TGTGCCAGCACCACCTCGGGCGCAGGGGTTAGTCATGGCTACACCTTC. This sequence encodes CASTTSGAGVSHGYTF.

This clonotype ranks as medium-sized (0.01 to 0.1%). CDR3 coding DNA: TGTGCCAGCAGTTTAGGAACAGGGACTCCCGGGACCCAGTACTTC. It encodes CASSLGTGTPGTQYF. This sequence joins TRBV12-3 or TRBV12-4 and TRBJ2-5; D possibly uses TRBD1 or TRBD2 (6 bases each). Between the trimmed V and J ends, which lost 1 base and 7 bases, there was a span of 16 bases. This CDR3 is 15 amino acids long.

This clonotype was seen a few times. This rearrangement joins TRBV5-1 to TRBJ2-2; weak D call: TRBD1 (5 bases). This CDR3 is 16 amino acids long. V was clipped by 5 bases and J by 6 bases, with 20 bases between them. Germline loops: CDR1 SGHRS, CDR2 YFSETQ. CDR3 sequence (DNA): TGCGCCAGCAGGGAAGTCTTAGGGGATTCGGCCGGGGAGCTGTTTTTT. Residues: CASREVLGDSAGELFF.

The chain couples TRBV12-3 or TRBV12-4 to TRBJ1-1; 8 bases are a match to TRBD1. The CDR3 sequence is 15 residues long. V lost 3 bases, J lost 1 base, and 4 bases stayed unmatched. The DNA of the CDR3 is TGTGCCAGCAGTTTCTCGACAGGGGAGAACACTGAAGCTTTCTTT. This sequence encodes CASSFSTGENTEAFF.

The chain employs TRBV4-2 and TRBJ2-5, with D perhaps TRBD2 (5 bases). V gave up 1 base and J gave up 3 bases, with 18 bases separating them. CDR1 and CDR2 from the germline V gene are LGHNA and YNFKEQ. This CDR3 is built from 17 residues. The CDR3, as DNA: TGTGCCAGCAGCCAAGTCCACCCCGGGGATTTGAAAGAGACCCAGTACTTC. It yields the protein CASSQVHPGDLKETQYF.

This clonotype was seen many times. J is TRBJ2-1 and V is TRBV7-2, with 14 bases aligning to TRBD2. CDR3 length equals 15 residues. Germline values: CDR1 SGHTA, CDR2 FQGNSA. With 5 bases clipped from V and 6 bases from J, the junction kept 3 bases outside the gene matches. The DNA for the CDR3 is TGTGCCAGCAGCCTGGGGACTAGCGGGGGCAATGAGCAGTTCTTC. This translates into CASSLGTSGGNEQFF.

This clonotype was counted many times. The chain links TRBV6-2 or TRBV6-3 to TRBJ2-1, with 12 nucleotides matching TRBD2. Germline V gene sequence: CDR1 MNHEY, CDR2 SVGEGT. Unmatched junction bases numbered 3, after V lost 0 bases and J lost 3 bases. CDR3 length equals 17 residues. This CDR3 reads CASSYSGLAGIYNEQFF. The CDR3 nucleotides are TGTGCCAGCAGTTACTCAGGACTAGCGGGGATCTACAATGAGCAGTTCTTC.

This clonotype was seen repeatedly, ten times or more. The rearrangement uses TRBV12-3 or TRBV12-4 and TRBJ2-5; possible D gene TRBD1, 6 bases. This CDR3 is built from 15 residues. Trimming pared 4 bases from V and 3 bases from J, leaving 15 bases between. CDR3 nucleotides: TGTGCCAGCAGTTCCCAGGGGACAACAGAAGAGACCCAGTACTTC. Translated: CASSSQGTTEETQYF.

Many counts were recorded for this clonotype. The chain is built from TRBV27 and TRBJ1-2, with 7 positions matching TRBD1. With 2 bases clipped from V and 8 bases from J, the junction kept 5 bases outside the gene matches. Germline assignment: CDR1 MNHEY and CDR2 SMNVEV (reference sequence). CDR3 length: 13 amino acids. The CDR3 region is CASSLVRGGGYTF. The CDR3, as DNA: TGTGCCAGCAGTTTAGTCAGAGGGGGCGGCTACACCTTC.

The gene calls are TRBV20-1 and TRBJ1-2; D call uncertain. The CDR3 is made up of 10 amino acids. V dropped 6 bases and J dropped 8 bases, with 10 bases sitting between them. CDR1 and CDR2 from the germline V gene are DFQATT and SNEGSKA (reference sequence). Here the CDR3 DNA reads TGCAGTGCGTACCGCGGAGGCTACACCTTC. It translates to CSAYRGGYTF.

There are a few counts of this clonotype. This chain's CDR3 is CASSASGPLPFDLHF. CDR3 nucleotides: TGTGCCAGCAGTGCCTCCGGGCCCCTCCCCTTCGACCTCCACTTT. V and J are TRBV2 and TRBJ1-6; D is undetermined. From germline, CDR1 is SNHLY and CDR2 FYNNEI. This CDR3 contains 15 residues. Trimming shortened V by 4 bases and J by 15 bases, and 22 bases separated the two germline ends.

V usage is TRBV12-3 or TRBV12-4 and J usage is TRBJ1-1; D ambiguous. V lost 2 bases, J lost 2 bases, and 9 bases lay in between. This CDR3 region has 14 residues. The CDR3 bases are TGTGCCAGCAGTTTACGGAATATTAACACTGAAGCTTTCTTT. Translated, it gives CASSLRNINTEAFF.

This clonotype appeared many times. The V call is TRBV15, the J call TRBJ2-7, with TRBD1 identical over 7 bases. With 1 base clipped from V and 2 bases from J, the junction kept 8 bases outside the gene matches. The CDR3 spans 16 residues. CDR1 is LNHNV, CDR2 YYDKDF, per germline (reference sequence). The CDR3 region has the DNA TGTGCCACCAGCAGAGGTTTGGGACAGCAAGCCTACGAGCAGTACTTC. It codes for CATSRGLGQQAYEQYF.

This clonotype was detected ten times or more. The chain links TRBV4-2 to TRBJ2-7; 7 bases are shared with TRBD2. Germline CDR1 is LGHNA and CDR2 is YNFKEQ. Trimming took 1 base from V and 9 from J; bases not matched to a gene: 3. The CDR3 loop spans 12 amino acids. The CDR3 nucleotides are TGTGCCAGCAGCCAAGGGGAGGGGAGGCAGTACTTC. Protein: CASSQGEGRQYF.

This clonotype was recorded a few times. The chain links TRBV7-8 to TRBJ1-5, with D hard to call. There are 15 residues in the CDR3. Trimming removed 5 bases from V and 2 bases from J, with 13 bases in between. The V gene's germline CDR1 is SGHVS and CDR2 FQNEAQ. DNA of the CDR3: TGTGCCAGCAGCCAAAGCTTGGGCGGCAATCAGCCCCAGCATTTT. The encoded protein is CASSQSLGGNQPQHF.

The chain couples TRBV7-8 to TRBJ1-5, with D unclear. The ends were cut back, 5 bases at V and 2 bases at J, with 13 bases in the middle. The CDR3 covers 15 residues. Germline V CDR1 and CDR2: SGHVS, FQNEAQ. The CDR3: CASSPIGQRNQPQHF. As DNA, the CDR3 is TGTGCCAGCAGCCCGATAGGCCAGCGCAATCAGCCCCAGCATTTT. The entire variable domain, with the rest obtained from reference TRBV7-8 and TRBJ1-5, is as follows: GAGVSQSPRYKVAKRGQDVALRCDPISGHVSLFWYQQALGQGPEFLTYFQNEAQLDKSGLPSDRFFAERPEGSVSTLKIQRTQQEDSAVYLCASSPIGQRNQPQHFGDGTRLSIL.

This clonotype was seen more than once but under ten times. The chain combines TRBV6-1 with TRBJ2-7, with no clear D. The germline gives CDR1 MNHNS, CDR2 SASEGT. The length of the CDR3 is 15 residues. V lost 1 base and J lost 5, with 15 bases in between. CDR3 loop: CASSEEAWGVDEQYF. The CDR3 nucleotides read TGTGCCAGCAGTGAAGAGGCGTGGGGTGTCGACGAGCAGTACTTC.

The table lists this clonotype with many counts. The chain links TRBV7-3 to TRBJ2-1, with no clear D. CDR3 length: 13 residues. Germline V gene data show CDR1 as SGHTA and CDR2 as FQGTGA. V was cut by 3 bases and J by 9 bases, with 12 bases left in between. CDR3 protein: CASSFDTLGEQFF. The CDR3 DNA follows: TGTGCCAGCAGCTTCGACACTTTAGGTGAGCAGTTCTTC.

The chain combines TRBV6-2 or TRBV6-3 with TRBJ2-3; TRBD2 agrees at 8 bases. V gave up 6 bases and J gave up 2 bases; unmatched junction bases: 7. CDR3 size: 15 residues. Germline V gene sequence: CDR1 MNHEY, CDR2 SVGEGT. The DNA for the CDR3 is TGTGCCAGCAGCCCCCGGGGGGGCATCACAGATACGCAGTATTTT. Protein sequence: CASSPRGGITDTQYF.

The V and J genes are TRBV27 and TRBJ1-5; D gene uncertain. The CDR3 spans 15 residues. Per the germline V gene, CDR1 is MNHEY and CDR2 is SMNVEV (reference sequence). V lost 5 bases and J lost 4, with 15 bases in between. The CDR3 sequence: CASSPSSRRNQPQHF. The DNA for the CDR3 is TGTGCCAGCAGTCCAAGCAGTAGGAGAAATCAGCCCCAGCATTTT.

This chain links TRBV25-1 with TRBJ1-4; D call uncertain. CDR1 is MGHDK and CDR2 is SYGVNS in the germline V gene. V was clipped by 6 bases and J by 8 bases, with 19 bases between them. The CDR3 has 15 amino acids. This CDR3 is CASSPTGGGLEKLFF. The CDR3 DNA sequence: TGTGCCAGCAGCCCCACGGGTGGTGGGTTGGAAAAACTGTTTTTT.

This clonotype was picked up a small number of times. This sequence joins TRBV20-1 and TRBJ2-1, with TRBD1 matching 7 bases. In germline, CDR1 is DFQATT, CDR2 SNEGSKA (reference sequence). Trimming took 1 base from V and 7 from J; bases not matched to a gene: 7. The CDR3 contains 14 residues. CDR3 DNA sequence: TGCAGTGCTAGAGTAGGGGGCGAGACAAATGAGCAGTTCTTC. Translated, it gives CSARVGGETNEQFF.

CDR3 protein: CASSFNRGATQYF. In DNA form, the CDR3 reads TGTGCCAGCAGTTTCAATAGGGGGGCTACGCAGTATTTT. The chain carries TRBV12-3 or TRBV12-4 and TRBJ2-3, with D perhaps assigned TRBD1 or TRBD2 (6 bases each). Trimming removed 3 bases at V and 8 bases at J, with 12 bases between. This CDR3 contains 13 residues.

This clonotype was recorded many times. The V and J genes are TRBV20-1 and TRBJ2-5, with D perhaps matching TRBD2 (5 bases). V lost 6 bases and J lost 2, with 13 bases in between. This CDR3 is 13 amino acids long. The V gene's germline CDR1 is DFQATT and CDR2 SNEGSKA (reference sequence). The CDR3 loop is CSALRWRQETQYF. CDR3 coding DNA: TGCAGTGCCCTACGGTGGAGGCAAGAGACCCAGTACTTC.

J is TRBJ2-6 and V is TRBV6-2 or TRBV6-3; D is perhaps TRBD1 (5 bases). Germline CDR1 reads MNHEY; CDR2 reads SVGEGT. V was trimmed by 4 bases and J by 10 bases, leaving 20 bases between them. CDR3 length: 16 amino acids. The CDR3 loop is CASSSHHRIGENVLTF. The DNA for the CDR3 is TGTGCCAGCAGTTCCCACCACAGGATTGGGGAAAACGTCCTGACTTTC.

This clonotype was found a few times. The chain is built from TRBV5-6 and TRBJ1-1; D gene uncertain. V lost 6 bases and J lost 5, with 14 bases in between. The CDR3 loop spans 13 amino acids. Per the germline V gene, CDR1 is SGHDT and CDR2 is YYEEEE. The chain's CDR3 is CASNDEVETEAFF. In DNA form, the CDR3 reads TGTGCCAGCAACGATGAAGTGGAAACTGAAGCTTTCTTT.